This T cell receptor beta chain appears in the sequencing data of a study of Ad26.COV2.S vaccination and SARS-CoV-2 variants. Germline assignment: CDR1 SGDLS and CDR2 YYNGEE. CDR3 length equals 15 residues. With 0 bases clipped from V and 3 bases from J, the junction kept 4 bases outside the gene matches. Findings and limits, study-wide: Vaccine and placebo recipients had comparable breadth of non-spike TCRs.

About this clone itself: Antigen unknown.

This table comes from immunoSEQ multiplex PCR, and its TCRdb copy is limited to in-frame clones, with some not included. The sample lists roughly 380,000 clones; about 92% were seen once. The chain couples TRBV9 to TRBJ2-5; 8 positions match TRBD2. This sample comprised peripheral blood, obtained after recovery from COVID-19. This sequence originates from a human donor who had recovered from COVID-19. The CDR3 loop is CASSVGTSREETQYF. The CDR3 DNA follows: TGTGCCAGCAGCGTAGGGACTAGCCGGGAAGAGACCCAGTACTTC. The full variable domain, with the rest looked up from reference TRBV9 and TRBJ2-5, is DSGVTQTPKHLITATGQRVTLRCSPRSGDLSVYWYQQSLDQGLQFLIQYYNGEERAKGNILERFSAQQFPDLHSELNLSSLELGDSALYFCASSVGTSREETQYFGPGTRLLVL.